The 3 T cell receptor beta chains below come from one sample, sequenced in a study of blood T cells in healthy people across ages. The second PCR ran about 6 to 12 cycles with a sample-barcoded 5' primer and J-beta primers. TCRdb used MiXCR to reprocess the 5' RACE reads, holding one entry per CDR3 protein. The top ten hold over 7% of the sample, which has some 1.5 million distinct CDR3 sequences, approximately 30% seen once. The sequenced sample consisted of blood. These receptors were collected from a young woman in good health.

The V call is TRBV29-1, the J call TRBJ1-2, with D possibly TRBD1 on 6 matching bases. This CDR3 has 14 amino acids. V lost 1 base to trimming and J lost 4 bases, with 13 bases between them. Germline V gives CDR1 SQVTM, CDR2 ANQGSEA. CDR3 sequence reads: CSVEAGTTAYGYTF. CDR3 coding DNA: TGCAGCGTTGAAGCGGGGACAACAGCCTATGGCTACACCTTC.

The V call is TRBV24-1, the J call TRBJ2-3, with D tentatively TRBD1 (7 bases). CDR1 is KGHDR, CDR2 SFDVKD, per germline. V lost 3 bases to trimming and J lost 6 bases, with 12 bases between them. The CDR3 is 14 amino acids. CDR3 sequence reads: CATSDEQGRDTQYF. As DNA, the CDR3 is TGTGCCACCAGTGATGAACAGGGGAGGGATACGCAGTATTTT.

As regards this clonotype: A read error is possible here, since a much larger clone lies one base away. The chain combines TRBV6-5 with TRBJ2-1; 8 positions match TRBD2. The CDR3 covers 14 residues. Germline CDR1 and CDR2: MNHEY and SVGAGI. The J segment lost 10 bases and the V segment lost 6 bases, leaving 11 bases of the junction unmatched. The CDR3 region has the DNA TGTGCCAGCAGCCGGGAGGGGGTCTCCTACGAGCAGTTCTTC. The encoded protein is CASSREGVSYEQFF.